The sequence of this T cell receptor (beta chain) was determined in a study of T cell changes during pregnancy in multiple sclerosis. Looked up from germline, CDR1 is MNHEY and CDR2 is SVGAGI. With V trimmed by 6 bases and J by 8 bases, 14 bases remained unmatched. CDR3 size: 15 residues. This clone was found a few times. The data were produced by immunoSEQ multiplex PCR, yet TCRdb's version contains in-frame clones alone and is incomplete. This table has about 42,000 clones, under 90% appearing once. This chain joins TRBV6-5 and TRBJ2-7; TRBD2 matches 9 bases. This material consisted of CD4+ T cells from peripheral blood mononuclear cells, taken before pregnancy. This TCR was sampled from a female donor with multiple sclerosis, enrolled in a pregnancy study. CDR3 in amino acids: CASSPPRAGGTKQYF. DNA for the CDR3: TGTGCCAGCAGCCCCCCCCGAGCGGGAGGTACCAAGCAGTACTTC.